This TCR beta chain appears in the sequencing data of a study of blood T cell repertoires in COVID-19. Whole-study context: There were acute and convalescent COVID-19 samples, and they came from the United States, Italy and Spain. T cells, B-cell-depleted T cells, or PBMCs supplied cDNA or gDNA.

The assay was immunoSEQ multiplex PCR, and TCRdb's table has in-frame clones only and misses some. This table has tens of thousands of clones, just over 90% appearing once. CDR3 length equals 16 residues. CDR1 and CDR2 from the germline V gene are SGHDT and YYEEEE. V shed 4 bases and J shed 0 bases, with 16 bases lying between them. The chain combines TRBV5-6 with TRBJ1-1; D remains ambiguous. Sequencing was carried out using peripheral blood. This receptor was obtained from a man aged 40-50 years with acute or convalescent COVID-19. The CDR3 coding sequence is TGTGCCAGCAGCCCGGGAGGGTGGGCGTTGAACACTGAAGCTTTCTTT. Its translation is CASSPGGWALNTEAFF.